The entry that follows covers one T cell receptor beta chain sequence. What it recognizes is unknown. The CDR3 contains 14 residues. Germline CDR1 MNHNY, CDR2 SVGAGI (reference sequence). Unmatched junction bases numbered 3, after V lost 5 bases and J lost 4 bases. This entry comes from a study of Ad26.COV2.S vaccination and SARS-CoV-2 variants. Repertoires were generated with immunoSEQ multiplex PCR, while TCRdb's copy carries only in-frame clones and drops some. The table lists approximately 300,000 clones, 85% of them singletons, with about 2.1% in the top ten. Treatment: some 20 received Ad26.COV2.S at low or high dose, single or two shots; several received placebo; per-sample allocation not given. Day 63 after the first vaccine or placebo injection was the time point for sampling. Study-wide results and caveats: With respect to non-spike TCR breadth, vaccine and placebo recipients were similar. Total T cell responses were possibly underestimated by TCR breadth and depth analyses.

This TCR derives from a person between 18 and 65 years old who received the Ad26.COV2.S COVID-19 vaccine or a placebo. This chain connects TRBV6-6 to TRBJ2-1, with 9 positions matching TRBD2. The material sequenced was peripheral blood, taken in a trial of Ad26.COV2.S vaccine versus placebo. The CDR3 DNA follows: TGTGCCAGCAGTAACAGCGGGGGGTACAATGAGCAGTTCTTC. This gives the protein CASSNSGGYNEQFF.